The next 30 T cell receptor beta chains were all read from a single sample in a study of breast tumors, draining lymph nodes, adjacent tissues. One entry per CDR3 protein results from TCRdb running MiXCR on the multiplex PCR reads. The sample lists just over 30,000 distinct CDR3 sequences; 63% were seen once. Sequences were obtained from breast tumor tissue. These receptors came from a female donor with breast cancer. Some clones in this sample may be carry-over from other donors' samples.

This clonotype has at least ten counts. V and J are TRBV18 and TRBJ2-7; 10 bases are a match to TRBD1. The V and J ends lost 0 bases and 2 bases, in that order; junction bases with no gene match: 13. CDR3 length equals 19 residues. Germline V gene sequence: CDR1 KGHSH, CDR2 LQKENI. The CDR3 loop is CASSPPRQGASGTAYEQYF. CDR3 bases: TGTGCCAGCTCACCACCGAGACAGGGGGCCAGCGGGACAGCCTACGAGCAGTACTTC.

V usage is TRBV7-2 and J usage is TRBJ2-3, with TRBD2 matching over 11 bases. V was clipped by 5 bases and J by 6 bases; unmatched bases: 10. In germline, CDR1 is SGHTA, CDR2 FQGNSA. This CDR3 region has 16 residues. In DNA form, the CDR3 reads TGTGCCAGCAGCCCCCTTAGCGGGAGGGCCGGGGATACGCAGTATTTT. Protein product: CASSPLSGRAGDTQYF.

This rearrangement joins TRBV6-2 or TRBV6-3 to TRBJ2-3; D remains ambiguous. Trimming stripped 5 bases from V and 4 bases from J, with 7 bases between. The CDR3 has 12 residues. The germline V gene encodes CDR1 MNHEY and CDR2 SVGEGT. The CDR3 bases are TGTGCCAGCAGTCAAACGGCAGATACGCAGTATTTT. This translates into CASSQTADTQYF.

CDR3 bases: TGTGCCAGCAGCATCCCTAGCGGGAGAATCGGCGAGCAGTACTTC. Translating gives CASSIPSGRIGEQYF. The rearrangement joins TRBV5-4 to TRBJ2-7, with TRBD2 matching 10 bases. Germline trimming cut 4 bases from V and 6 bases from J; bases unmatched to any gene: 10. CDR1 and CDR2 from the germline V gene are SGHNT and YYREEE (reference sequence). The CDR3 is 15 amino acids.

This clonotype was seen ten or more times. Just one base apart from a much larger clone, this may be a read error. It is likely a read error, because the conserved phenylalanine at the end of the CDR3 is missing. The J gene is TRBJ2-5, the V gene TRBV7-9, with D uncertain. CDR1 is SEHNR and CDR2 is FQNEAQ in the germline V gene (reference sequence). This CDR3 contains 14 residues. Between the trimmed V and J ends, which lost 8 bases and 1 base, there was a span of 14 bases. The CDR3 bases are TGTGCCAGCCTTCCGACGGAATTCCAAGAGACCCAGTACCTC. Amino acid sequence: CASLPTEFQETQYL.

The V and J genes are TRBV12-3 or TRBV12-4 and TRBJ2-2, with D possibly being TRBD2 (6 bases). Deletions cut 7 bases from V and 7 bases from J, with 16 bases between. The CDR3 length is 14 residues. The CDR3 DNA is TGTGCCAGCACTCCGCGGAGGGTTTACGGGGAGCTGTTTTTT. Its protein product is CASTPRRVYGELFF.

This clonotype has ten or more counts. The gene calls are TRBV6-1 and TRBJ1-6; unclear D gene. Per the germline V gene, CDR1 is MNHNS and CDR2 is SASEGT. V lost 4 bases, J lost 7 bases, and 17 bases lay in between. The CDR3 sequence is 16 residues long. The CDR3 nucleotides read TGTGCCAGCAGTGCGGTATACGGGTCAGAAAATTCACCCCTCCACTTT. It translates to CASSAVYGSENSPLHF.

This clonotype qualifies as medium-sized. J is TRBJ2-7 and V is TRBV2, with D perhaps TRBD2 (7 bases). Germline loops: CDR1 SNHLY, CDR2 FYNNEI. With 6 bases removed from V and 9 bases from J, the gap between germline ends came to 12 bases. CDR3 length: 11 residues. The CDR3 nucleotides are TGTGCCAGCAGCGGGGGGCCGGCGCAGTACTTC. Translation gives CASSGGPAQYF.

This clonotype was counted ten times or more. The chain uses TRBV11-2 and TRBJ2-5; the D gene is possibly TRBD2 (5 bases). The CDR3 extends over 16 amino acids. CDR1 is SGHAT and CDR2 is FQNNGV in the germline V gene. The V and J ends lost 1 base and 2 bases respectively, with 14 bases between them. As DNA, the CDR3 is TGTGCCAGCAGCTTAGTGAAGGGAGCTGGGCAAGAGACCCAGTACTTC. Amino acids: CASSLVKGAGQETQYF.

This clonotype was seen repeatedly, ten times or more. The chain carries TRBV6-2 or TRBV6-3 and TRBJ2-1; no clear D. Looked up from germline, CDR1 is MNHEY and CDR2 is SVGEGT. The CDR3 contains 11 residues. Trimming stripped 5 bases from V and 2 bases from J, with 1 base between. CDR3 sequence (DNA): TGTGCCAGCAGTCCCTACAATGAGCAGTTCTTC. Translating gives CASSPYNEQFF.

This clonotype was recorded once. The chain links TRBV24-1 to TRBJ2-2, with 14 bases that match TRBD2. The V gene end was trimmed by 7 bases and the J gene end by 6 bases; junction bases not matched to a gene: 9. This CDR3 has 17 residues. Germline assignment: CDR1 KGHDR and CDR2 SFDVKD. CDR3 protein: CATRGTSGGHKAGELFF. CDR3 nucleotide sequence: TGTGCCACCAGGGGGACTAGCGGGGGTCACAAGGCCGGGGAGCTGTTTTTT.

This clonotype came up once. This rearrangement joins TRBV7-8 to TRBJ2-7, with TRBD2 matching 8 bases. V dropped 6 bases and J dropped 1; count of bases not matched to a gene: 5. The germline CDR1 and CDR2 sequences are SGHVS and FQNEAQ. This CDR3 is built from 14 residues. CDR3 sequence reads: CASSPRLASYEQYF. In DNA form, the CDR3 reads TGTGCCAGCAGTCCAAGACTAGCGTCCTACGAGCAGTACTTC.

The chain combines TRBV6-1 with TRBJ2-7, with 7 bases matching TRBD2. V lost 0 bases, J lost 6 bases, and 2 bases stayed unmatched. Germline V gene sequence: CDR1 MNHNS, CDR2 SASEGT. The CDR3 has 13 amino acids. The CDR3 DNA reads TGTGCCAGCAGTGAAGCGAGGGAGGGCGAGCAGTACTTC. The encoded protein is CASSEAREGEQYF.

This CDR3 is CASSLASGSSYEQYF. CDR3 bases: TGTGCCAGCTCACTCGCTAGCGGGAGCTCCTACGAGCAGTACTTC. V usage is TRBV18 and J usage is TRBJ2-7; 10 positions match TRBD2. The CDR3 runs to 15 residues. Trimming cost V 4 bases and J 0 bases; bases outside gene matches: 3. Germline V gives CDR1 KGHSH, CDR2 LQKENI.

The chain recombines TRBV15 with TRBJ1-4; no firm D call. V was cut by 11 bases and J by 4 bases, with 17 bases left in between. The CDR3 length is 14 residues. Germline values: CDR1 LNHNV, CDR2 YYDKDF (reference sequence). The chain's CDR3 is CAAGTGRFNEKLFF. DNA of the CDR3: TGTGCCGCCGGAACTGGGCGGTTTAATGAAAAACTGTTTTTT.

The chain is built from TRBV7-9 and TRBJ2-2; perhaps TRBD2 as D (6 bases). Germline V gives CDR1 SEHNR, CDR2 FQNEAQ (reference sequence). The CDR3 consists of 15 residues. V lost 3 bases, J lost 8 bases, and 16 bases lay in between. The DNA of the CDR3 is TGTGCCAGCAGCTTGGCTGGGAGGACCTATGGGGAGCTGTTTTTT. It specifies CASSLAGRTYGELFF. The full variable domain, completed using reference TRBV7-9 and TRBJ2-2, is DTGVSQNPRHKITKRGQNVTFRCDPISEHNRLYWYRQTLGQGPEFLTYFQNEAQLEKSRLLSDRFSAERPKGSFSTLEIQRTEQGDSAMYLCASSLAGRTYGELFFGEGSRLTVL.

This clonotype was seen only a few times. The gene calls are TRBV5-1 and TRBJ2-7; D might be TRBD1 or TRBD2, each matching 6 bases. CDR1 is SGHRS, CDR2 YFSETQ, per germline. This CDR3 contains 15 residues. Trimming took off 0 bases at V and 4 bases at J, with 14 bases between the two ends. CDR3 region: CASSLARGQRYEQYF. In DNA form, the CDR3 reads TGCGCCAGCAGCTTGGCCCGGGGGCAAAGGTACGAGCAGTACTTC.

The chain couples TRBV2 to TRBJ1-4; D gene uncertain. Trimming took 2 bases from V and 4 from J, leaving 11 bases between them. There are 15 residues in the CDR3. Germline V gene sequence: CDR1 SNHLY, CDR2 FYNNEI. Here the CDR3 reads CASSESQINNEKLFF. DNA for the CDR3: TGTGCCAGCAGTGAATCGCAGATTAATAATGAAAAACTGTTTTTT.

This clonotype has more than one count but fewer than ten. J is TRBJ1-2 and V is TRBV11-2, with 7 bases that match TRBD1. The CDR3 length is 14 residues. V lost 6 bases, J lost 7 bases, and 11 bases stayed unmatched. The germline gives CDR1 SGHAT, CDR2 FQNNGV. As DNA, the CDR3 is TGTGCCAGCAGGACGACAGGGAGCCCCCTTGGCTACACCTTC. This translates into CASRTTGSPLGYTF.

This chain uses TRBV7-2 with TRBJ2-7; D not resolved. Between the trimmed V and J ends, which lost 5 bases and 1 base, there was a span of 6 bases. CDR3 length equals 12 residues. Germline-derived CDR1 and CDR2 are SGHTA and FQGNSA. CDR3 region: CASSDASYEQYF. CDR3 DNA sequence: TGTGCCAGCAGCGACGCTTCCTACGAGCAGTACTTC.

This clonotype was observed once. The V call is TRBV20-1, the J call TRBJ1-6; TRBD1 is a possible D gene (5 bases). The CDR3 is 14 residues long. From germline, CDR1 is DFQATT and CDR2 SNEGSKA (reference sequence). Trimming cost V 1 base and J 9 bases, with 13 bases left between them. CDR3 residues: CSARVVRGGSPLHF. The CDR3 DNA sequence: TGCAGTGCTAGAGTTGTTAGGGGAGGTTCACCCCTCCACTTT.

The J gene is TRBJ1-6, the V gene TRBV29-1; D gene ambiguous. From germline, CDR1 is SQVTM and CDR2 ANQGSEA. The CDR3 has 12 residues. Trimming shortened V by 4 bases and J by 7 bases, and 8 bases separated the two germline ends. The CDR3, as DNA: TGCAGCGTTGGGTATGGAAATTCACCCCTCCACTTT. Translated, it gives CSVGYGNSPLHF.

This clonotype is termed medium-sized. CDR3 region: CSVRGQGGYEQYF. CDR3 sequence (DNA): TGCAGCGTTCGAGGACAGGGAGGCTACGAGCAGTACTTC. The V call is TRBV29-1, the J call TRBJ2-7; TRBD1 aligns across 8 bases. Germline trimming cut 5 bases from V and 3 bases from J; bases unmatched to any gene: 6. Germline V gene data show CDR1 as SQVTM and CDR2 as ANQGSEA. The length of the CDR3 is 13 residues.

This rearrangement joins TRBV7-6 to TRBJ2-1; D is unresolved. The germline V gene encodes CDR1 SGHVS and CDR2 FNYEAQ. V dropped 4 bases and J dropped 5 bases, with 9 bases sitting between them. The CDR3 contains 13 residues. In nucleotides, the CDR3 is TGTGCCAGCAGCTCATCCTACCACAATGAGCAGTTCTTC. This sequence encodes CASSSSYHNEQFF.

A note on this clonotype: Compared with germline, one end of the junction differs, possibly owing to a read error. The CDR3 loop reads CAGGPGAPRPQTF. The CDR3 coding sequence is TGTGCCGGGGGGCCAGGGGCCCCGAGGCCCCAGACCTTC. The chain links TRBV2 to TRBJ2-5; D is tentatively TRBD1 or TRBD2 (6 bases each). This CDR3 has 13 residues. Germline CDR1 SNHLY, CDR2 FYNNEI.

Notes on this clonotype: A read error may account for a junction end that differs from germline. J is TRBJ1-2 and V is TRBV7-2; D not certain. The length of the CDR3 is 14 residues. Germline CDR1 is SGHTA and CDR2 is FQGNSA. The CDR3 coding sequence is TGTGCCAGCAGCTTAGTAACGGGAAGGTCAGCCATCGCCTTC. Its translation: CASSLVTGRSAIAF.

In the case of this clonotype: A junction boundary mismatches the germline segment, possibly from a read error. J is TRBJ2-7 and V is TRBV19; 10 positions match TRBD2. The J call is in doubt because the DNA end fits TRBJ2-1 better. This CDR3 comprises 17 residues. CDR1 and CDR2 from the germline V gene are LNHDA and SQIVND (reference sequence). Here the CDR3 reads CASSIRTAGGGGAEQFF. CDR3 nucleotides: TGTGCCAGCAGTATTCGAACAGCGGGAGGGGGGGGGGCCGAGCAGTTCTTC.

This chain links TRBV7-9 with TRBJ2-2; the D gene is possibly TRBD2 (6 bases). From germline, CDR1 is SEHNR and CDR2 FQNEAQ (reference sequence). V lost 4 bases and J 5 bases, leaving 17 bases between the germline ends. This CDR3 comprises 16 residues. The CDR3 loop is CASSSYLASGTGELFF. The CDR3, as DNA: TGTGCCAGCAGCTCATATCTAGCGTCTGGGACCGGGGAGCTGTTTTTT.

In regard to this clonotype: This may arise from a read error, as a much more abundant clone is one base away. The rearrangement uses TRBV6-6 and TRBJ1-2; 9 bases match TRBD1. This CDR3 contains 14 residues. CDR1 MNHNY and CDR2 SVGAGI come from the germline V gene (reference sequence). The V gene end was trimmed by 5 bases and the J gene end by 4 bases; junction bases not matched to a gene: 5. The CDR3 coding sequence is TGTGCCAGCAGTCAAGGGACAGGGCTCTATGGCTACACCTTC. The encoded protein is CASSQGTGLYGYTF.

This clonotype was recorded many times. This rearrangement joins TRBV25-1 to TRBJ2-2; 7 nucleotides line up with TRBD2. CDR1 and CDR2 from the germline V gene are MGHDK and SYGVNS. There are 17 residues in the CDR3. V gave up 7 bases and J gave up 3 bases; unmatched junction bases: 14. The CDR3 loop reads CASIPDWGGIDTGELFF. CDR3 coding DNA: TGTGCCAGCATCCCTGATTGGGGGGGAATTGACACCGGGGAGCTGTTTTTT.